These 14 T cell receptor beta chains were sequenced from one sample in a study of read filtering for tumor transcriptome and immune sequencing. From approximately 430 ng of RNA, a library with molecular barcoded alpha/delta and beta/gamma adaptors was made. A single record per CDR3 protein comes from TCRdb applying MiXCR to the reads. This sample carries 350 to 500 distinct CDR3 sequences, 83% of them seen once, and the ten largest clones take over 20%. The sample consisted of a population of CD138-negative cells sorted from bone marrow. The receptor source for this set is a donor aged 40 or over with multiple myeloma. This table probably holds off-target reads from a library built for another chain.

Relative to its sample, this clonotype is hyperexpanded. The chain carries TRBV5-5 and TRBJ2-6; 12 nucleotides line up with TRBD2. Germline loops: CDR1 SGHKS, CDR2 YYEKEE (reference sequence). Losses at the gene ends were 5 bases for V and 0 bases for J; bases not matched to a gene: 0. CDR3 length equals 16 residues. The CDR3 coding sequence is TGTGCCAGCAGACTAGCGGGGGGCTCTGGGGCCAACGTCCTGACTTTC. Its protein product is CASRLAGGSGANVLTF.

V usage is TRBV29-1 and J usage is TRBJ1-1; D is undetermined. Germline CDR1 and CDR2: SQVTM and ANQGSEA. This CDR3 is 14 amino acids long. V gave up 6 bases and J gave up 0 bases, with 14 bases separating them. The CDR3 loop is CSVKRTPLNTEAFF. CDR3 sequence (DNA): TGCAGCGTCAAGAGGACGCCCTTGAACACTGAAGCTTTCTTT.

V usage is TRBV12-5 and J usage is TRBJ2-1, with 7 bases identical to TRBD1. Germline CDR1 reads LGHNT; CDR2 reads FRNRAP. V was clipped by 5 bases and J by 15 bases; unmatched bases: 10. The CDR3 length is 12 residues. The CDR3 DNA reads as TGTGCTAGTGGTACCGAGGGGGCGAAAGCGTTCTTC. It yields the protein CASGTEGAKAFF.

J is TRBJ2-7 and V is TRBV20-1; TRBD2 aligns across 11 bases. V was clipped by 6 bases and J by 6 bases; unmatched bases: 10. Germline V gives CDR1 DFQATT, CDR2 SNEGSKA (reference sequence). CDR3 length: 14 amino acids. As DNA, the CDR3 is TGCAGTGCCCCCCGACTAGCGGGGACGGGCGAGCAGTACTTC. Its translation: CSAPRLAGTGEQYF.

Comments on this clonotype: At one end, the junction sequence differs from germline, possibly due to a read error. The V gene is TRBV7-2, the J gene TRBJ1-1; no reliable D call. Germline assignment: CDR1 SGHTA and CDR2 FQGNSA. CDR3 length: 14 amino acids. CDR3: CASSLEFSDEMRLF. The CDR3 nucleotides are TGTGCCAGCAGCTTAGAATTCTCAGATGAAATGAGGCTCTTT.

CDR3 region: CSVEGPNTEAFF. CDR3 DNA: TGCAGCGTTGAAGGACCGAACACTGAAGCTTTCTTT. The rearrangement joins TRBV29-1 to TRBJ1-1, with D unresolved. This CDR3 is 12 amino acids long. CDR1 and CDR2 (germline): SQVTM, ANQGSEA. V was clipped by 1 base and J by 1 base, with 4 bases between them.

The chain's CDR3 is CASSFPGRPVNEQFF. The DNA of the CDR3 is TGCGCCAGCAGCTTCCCGGGAAGGCCGGTCAATGAGCAGTTCTTC. This chain joins TRBV5-1 and TRBJ2-1, with a tentative D call TRBD2 (5 bases). CDR1 and CDR2 from the germline V gene are SGHRS and YFSETQ. V was trimmed by 2 bases and J by 6 bases, leaving 15 bases between them. The CDR3 sequence is 15 residues long.

The CDR3: CASSPDSFRGEQYF. The CDR3 DNA reads as TGTGCCAGCAGCCCCGACTCCTTCCGGGGGGAGCAGTACTTC. J is TRBJ2-7 and V is TRBV3-1; a possible D gene is TRBD2 (6 bases). This CDR3 is 14 amino acids long. Germline V gene sequence: CDR1 LGHDT, CDR2 YNNKEL (reference sequence). The V end was cut by 4 bases, the J end by 7 bases, with 17 bases between.

This chain uses TRBV5-1 with TRBJ1-1; 9 bases are shared with TRBD1. After removal of 4 bases from V and 0 bases from J, the junction contained 7 bases not matched to a gene. Looked up from germline, CDR1 is SGHRS and CDR2 is YFSETQ. The CDR3 totals 16 residues. CDR3 nucleotide sequence: TGCGCCAGCAGCCCACGGACAGGGGATATGAACACTGAAGCTTTCTTT. This translates into CASSPRTGDMNTEAFF.

This clonotype is labeled as hyperexpanded. The chain has TRBV20-1 and TRBJ2-1; TRBD2 agrees at 7 bases. The germline CDR1 and CDR2 sequences are DFQATT and SNEGSKA (reference sequence). J was trimmed by 6 bases and V by 4 bases; bases with no gene match: 12. CDR3 size: 15 residues. The CDR3 region is CSATLGGSISNEQFF. In nucleotides, the CDR3 is TGCAGTGCTACCCTCGGCGGGAGTATTTCCAATGAGCAGTTCTTC.

This chain links TRBV6-5 with TRBJ1-1; D is perhaps TRBD1 (5 bases). The V gene's germline CDR1 is MNHEY and CDR2 SVGAGI. The CDR3 runs 14 residues. The germline V and J ends were trimmed by 0 bases and 4 bases, with 9 bases remaining between them. CDR3 sequence: CASSYSAGTTEAFF. In DNA, the CDR3 is TGTGCCAGCAGTTACTCAGCCGGGACCACTGAAGCTTTCTTT.

The rearrangement joins TRBV27 to TRBJ1-6, with 9 bases aligning to TRBD1. V shed 4 bases and J 8 bases; nucleotides not matched to a gene: 0. The CDR3 runs 13 residues. Germline V gives CDR1 MNHEY, CDR2 SMNVEV (reference sequence). For the CDR3, the DNA is TGTGCCAGCAGTTGGACAGGGGATTCACCCCTCCACTTT. Protein sequence: CASSWTGDSPLHF.

The chain combines TRBV6-6 with TRBJ2-7; D perhaps matches TRBD2 (6 bases). The CDR3 covers 12 residues. Trimming cost V 5 bases and J 3 bases, with 8 bases left between them. CDR1 is MNHNY, CDR2 SVGAGI, per germline (reference sequence). CDR3 coding DNA: TGTGCCAGCAGTCAGACTAGCTACGAGCAGTACTTC. Translating gives CASSQTSYEQYF.

This clonotype was recorded only once. The chain combines TRBV11-3 with TRBJ2-1; 15 bases fit TRBD2. This CDR3 is 16 amino acids long. V shed 3 bases, J shed 8 bases, and the junction held 5 bases outside the gene matches. Germline V CDR1 and CDR2: SGHNT, YENEEA. CDR3 nucleotides: TGTGCCAGCAGCTTCGTCGGGACTAGCGGGAGGCATGAGCAGTTCTTC. Encoded protein: CASSFVGTSGRHEQFF.